This TCR beta chain was recorded in a study of cytomegalovirus exposure and HLA in healthy donors. Study results and limitations: Most TCR beta V segments were productive about 90% or about 30% of the time in an earlier analysis. Reports state that TCR beta sequences accurately predicted most subjects' HLA-A and HLA-B alleles. For TCR beta chains, V- and J-gene trimming was later linked to a missense DCLRE1C variant.

The length of the CDR3 is 16 residues. Trimming stripped 2 bases from V and 3 bases from J, with 14 bases between. Germline assignment: CDR1 MNHNY and CDR2 SVGAGI (reference sequence). The PCR was carried out with 60 Vbeta primers and 13 Jbeta primers. Produced via immunoSEQ multiplex PCR; TCRdb's table is partial and in-frame only. The table records about 130,000 clones, about 11% of them present only once. Turning to this clone: Its antigen is still unknown.

The genes are TRBV6-6 and TRBJ1-5; D possibly corresponds to TRBD1 (5 bases). This clonotype originated in a woman under 30 in good health and CMV-seropositive. Sequenced input: PBMCs. This CDR3 reads CASSYNGAGFNQPQHF. Written as DNA, the CDR3 is TGTGCCAGCAGTTACAATGGCGCAGGGTTCAATCAGCCCCAGCATTTT.